This T cell receptor (beta chain) appears in the sequencing data of a study of blood T cell repertoires in COVID-19. Whole-study context: Donors in the United States, Italy and Spain gave samples during acute or convalescent COVID-19. From T cells, B-cell-depleted T cells, or PBMCs came the material, which was cDNA or gDNA.

Germline CDR1 reads SGHAT; CDR2 reads FQNNGV. J lost 3 bases, V lost 5 bases, and 5 bases had no gene match. This CDR3 region has 15 residues. Patients at the Seattle site were enrolled during active infection and followed longitudinally. Profiled with immunoSEQ multiplex PCR; TCRdb holds only in-frame clones, not every one. The sample consists of about 250,000 clones, roughly 88% of them appearing once. The sequencing sample was made of peripheral blood. The J gene is TRBJ1-3, the V gene TRBV11-2, with 9 bases that match TRBD1. This receptor was identified in a woman in her twenties or thirties with COVID-19, enrolled during active disease. The CDR3 nucleotides are TGTGCCAGCAGCCTAAGACAGGGGGATGGAAACACCATATATTTT. Its translation is CASSLRQGDGNTIYF.